This T cell receptor beta chain came from a study of T cells in Graves' hyperthyroidism and ophthalmopathy. Study as a whole: Peripheral blood collection took place at initial diagnosis, before any treatment. Regarding the study as a whole: Blood also contained most expanded thyroid clonotypes above 0.001.

This CDR3 is 16 amino acids long. The germline V and J ends were trimmed by 3 bases and 1 base, with 13 bases remaining between them. Turning to this clonotype: Antigen unknown.

Researchers took RNA transcripts and amplified the TCR beta CDR3 regions from them. HTBI primers were used for first-round RT-PCR of the TCR CDR3. TCRdb reprocessed the multiplex PCR reads via MiXCR and lists one record per CDR3 protein. This sample yields some 440,000 distinct CDR3 sequences, of which 15% to 18% are seen a single time; less than 15% belongs to the top ten. PBMCs were collected from an approximately 10 ml volume of fresh peripheral blood. The clonotype comes from a woman between 18 and 30 years old with Graves' hyperthyroidism. The sample comprised blood. The J gene is TRBJ1-3, the V gene TRBV12-3 or TRBV12-4, with D perhaps matching TRBD1 (6 bases). CDR3 protein: CASSLITGSSGNTIYF. CDR3 bases: TGTGCCAGCAGTTTGATCACAGGGAGTTCTGGAAACACCATATATTTT.